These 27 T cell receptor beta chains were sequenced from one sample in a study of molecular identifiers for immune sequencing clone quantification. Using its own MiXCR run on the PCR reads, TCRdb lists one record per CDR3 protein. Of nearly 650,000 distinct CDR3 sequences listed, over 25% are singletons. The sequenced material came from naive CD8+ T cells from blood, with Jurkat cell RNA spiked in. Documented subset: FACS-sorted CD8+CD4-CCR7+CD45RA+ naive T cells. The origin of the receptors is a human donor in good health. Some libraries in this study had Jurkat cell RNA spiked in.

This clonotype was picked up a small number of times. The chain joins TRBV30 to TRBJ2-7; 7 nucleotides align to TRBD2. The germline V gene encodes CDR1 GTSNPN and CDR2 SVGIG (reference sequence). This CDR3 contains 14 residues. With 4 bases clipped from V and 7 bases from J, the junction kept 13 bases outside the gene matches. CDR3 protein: CAWIGGSGEGEQYF. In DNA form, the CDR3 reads TGTGCCTGGATCGGCGGGAGTGGGGAGGGGGAGCAGTACTTC.

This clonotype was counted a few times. This CDR3 reads CASSYAGPSYEQYF. The CDR3 DNA reads TGTGCCAGCAGTTATGCAGGACCGTCCTACGAGCAGTACTTC. The V call is TRBV6-5, the J call TRBJ2-7, with D unresolved. Trimming took off 3 bases at V and 1 base at J, with 10 bases between the two ends. Germline V gene lookup returns CDR1 MNHEY and CDR2 SVGAGI. CDR3 length: 14 amino acids.

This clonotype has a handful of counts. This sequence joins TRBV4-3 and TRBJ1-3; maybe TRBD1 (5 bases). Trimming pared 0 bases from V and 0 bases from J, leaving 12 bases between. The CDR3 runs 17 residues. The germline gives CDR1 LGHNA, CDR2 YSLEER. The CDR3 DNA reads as TGCGCCAGCAGCCAAGATAGGGACCTACGCTCTGGAAACACCATATATTTT. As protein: CASSQDRDLRSGNTIYF.

The CDR3 sequence: CSARAGPQETQYF. Here the CDR3 DNA reads TGCAGTGCTAGAGCTGGACCTCAAGAGACCCAGTACTTC. This chain uses TRBV20-1 with TRBJ2-5; D not resolved. V was clipped by 1 base and J by 2 bases, with 8 bases between them. Germline lookup yields CDR1 DFQATT and CDR2 SNEGSKA (reference sequence). This CDR3 contains 13 residues.

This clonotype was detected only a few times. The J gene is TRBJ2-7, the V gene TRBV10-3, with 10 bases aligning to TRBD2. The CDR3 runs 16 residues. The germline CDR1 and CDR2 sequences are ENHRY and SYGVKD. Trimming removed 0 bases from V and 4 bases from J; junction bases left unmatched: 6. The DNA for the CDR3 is TGTGCCATCAGTGAGTCAGCTAGCGGGGGAGTGTACGAGCAGTACTTC. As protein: CAISESASGGVYEQYF.

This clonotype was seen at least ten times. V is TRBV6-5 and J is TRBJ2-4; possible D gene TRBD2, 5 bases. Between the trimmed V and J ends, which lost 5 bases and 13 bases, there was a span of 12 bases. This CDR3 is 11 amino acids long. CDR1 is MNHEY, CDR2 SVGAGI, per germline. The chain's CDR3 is CASSPGVGQYF. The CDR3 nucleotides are TGTGCCAGCAGTCCCGGGGTTGGACAGTACTTC.

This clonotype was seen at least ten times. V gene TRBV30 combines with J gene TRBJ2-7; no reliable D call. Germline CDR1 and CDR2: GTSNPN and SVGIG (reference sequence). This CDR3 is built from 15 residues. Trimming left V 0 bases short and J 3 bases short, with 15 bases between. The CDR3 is CAWSVRQALVYEQYF. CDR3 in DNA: TGTGCCTGGAGTGTAAGGCAGGCCCTAGTCTACGAGCAGTACTTC.

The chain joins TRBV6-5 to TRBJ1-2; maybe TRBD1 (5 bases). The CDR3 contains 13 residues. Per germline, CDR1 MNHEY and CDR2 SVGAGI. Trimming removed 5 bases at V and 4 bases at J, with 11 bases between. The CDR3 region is CASSTTASYGYTF. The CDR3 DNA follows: TGTGCCAGCAGTACGACAGCTAGCTATGGCTACACCTTC.

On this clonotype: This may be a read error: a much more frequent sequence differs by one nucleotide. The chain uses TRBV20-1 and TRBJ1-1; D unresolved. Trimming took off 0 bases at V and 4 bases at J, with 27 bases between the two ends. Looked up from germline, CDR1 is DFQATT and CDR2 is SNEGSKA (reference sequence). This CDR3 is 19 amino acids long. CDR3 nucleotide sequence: TGCAGTGCTAGAGATGTAGGAAAGGGTGGGATTGGAGTTTTCACTGAAGCTTTCTTT. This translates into CSARDVGKGGIGVFTEAFF.

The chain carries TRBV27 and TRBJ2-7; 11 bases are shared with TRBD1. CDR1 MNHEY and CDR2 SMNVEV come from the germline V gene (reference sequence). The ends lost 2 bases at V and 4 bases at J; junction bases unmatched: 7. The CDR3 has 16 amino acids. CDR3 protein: CASSLIIGQGAYEQYF. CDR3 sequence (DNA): TGTGCCAGCAGTTTAATTATAGGACAGGGGGCTTACGAGCAGTACTTC.

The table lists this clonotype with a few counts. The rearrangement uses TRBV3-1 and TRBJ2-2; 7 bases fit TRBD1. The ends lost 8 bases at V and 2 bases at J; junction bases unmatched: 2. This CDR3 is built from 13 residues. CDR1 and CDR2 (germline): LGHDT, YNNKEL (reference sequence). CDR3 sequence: CASGDSNTGELFF. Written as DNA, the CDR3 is TGTGCCAGCGGGGACAGCAACACCGGGGAGCTGTTTTTT. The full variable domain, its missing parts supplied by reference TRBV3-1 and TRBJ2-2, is DTAVSQTPKYLVTQMGNDKSIKCEQNLGHDTMYWYKQDSKKFLKIMFSYNNKELIINETVPNRFSPKSPDKAHLNLHINSLELGDSAVYFCASGDSNTGELFFGEGSRLTVL.

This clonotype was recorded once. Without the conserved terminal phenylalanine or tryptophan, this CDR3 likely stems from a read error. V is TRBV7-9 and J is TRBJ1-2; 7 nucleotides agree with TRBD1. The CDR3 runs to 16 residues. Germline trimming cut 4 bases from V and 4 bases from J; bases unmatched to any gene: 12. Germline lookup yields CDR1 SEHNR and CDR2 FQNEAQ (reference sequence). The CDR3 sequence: CASSSGRDRAFYGYTI. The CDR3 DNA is TGTGCCAGCAGCTCCGGCCGGGACAGAGCCTTCTATGGCTACACCATC.

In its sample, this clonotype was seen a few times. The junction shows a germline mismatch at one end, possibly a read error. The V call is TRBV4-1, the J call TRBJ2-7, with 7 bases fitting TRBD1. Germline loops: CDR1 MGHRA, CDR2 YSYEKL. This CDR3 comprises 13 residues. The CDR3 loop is CARRAGTDYEQYF. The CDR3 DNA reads TGCGCCCGCAGAGCCGGGACAGACTACGAGCAGTACTTC.

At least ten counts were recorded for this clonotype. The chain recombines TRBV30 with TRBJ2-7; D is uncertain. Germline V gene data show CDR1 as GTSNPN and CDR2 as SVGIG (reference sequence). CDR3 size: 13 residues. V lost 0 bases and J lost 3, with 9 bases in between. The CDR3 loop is CAWSVGSYYEQYF. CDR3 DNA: TGTGCCTGGAGTGTAGGCAGTTACTACGAGCAGTACTTC.

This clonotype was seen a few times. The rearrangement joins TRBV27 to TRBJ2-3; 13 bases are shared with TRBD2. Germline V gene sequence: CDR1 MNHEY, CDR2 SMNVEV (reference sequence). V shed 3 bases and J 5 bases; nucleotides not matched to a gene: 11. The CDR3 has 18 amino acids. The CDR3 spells CASSLSTWTSGGVDTQYF. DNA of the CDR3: TGTGCCAGCAGTTTGTCCACTTGGACTAGCGGGGGTGTAGATACGCAGTATTTT.

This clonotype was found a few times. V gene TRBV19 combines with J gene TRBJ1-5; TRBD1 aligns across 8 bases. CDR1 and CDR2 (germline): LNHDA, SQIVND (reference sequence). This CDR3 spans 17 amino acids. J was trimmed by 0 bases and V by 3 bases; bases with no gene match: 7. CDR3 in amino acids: CASSITGGQLSNQPQHF. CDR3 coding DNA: TGTGCCAGTAGTATCACAGGGGGACAGCTTAGCAATCAGCCCCAGCATTTT.

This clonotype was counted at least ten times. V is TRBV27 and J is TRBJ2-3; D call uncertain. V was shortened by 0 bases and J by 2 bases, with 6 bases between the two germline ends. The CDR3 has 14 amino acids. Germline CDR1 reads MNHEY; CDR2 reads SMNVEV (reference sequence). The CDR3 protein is CASSLSPDTDTQYF. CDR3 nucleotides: TGTGCCAGCAGTTTATCGCCAGACACAGATACGCAGTATTTT.

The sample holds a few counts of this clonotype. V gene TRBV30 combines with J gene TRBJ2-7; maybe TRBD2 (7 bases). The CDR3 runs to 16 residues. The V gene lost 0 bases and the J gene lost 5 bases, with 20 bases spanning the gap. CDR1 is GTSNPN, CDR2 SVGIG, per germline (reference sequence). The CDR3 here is CAWSVPASGGRNEQYF. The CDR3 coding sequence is TGTGCCTGGAGTGTACCCGCATCGGGGGGCAGGAACGAGCAGTACTTC.

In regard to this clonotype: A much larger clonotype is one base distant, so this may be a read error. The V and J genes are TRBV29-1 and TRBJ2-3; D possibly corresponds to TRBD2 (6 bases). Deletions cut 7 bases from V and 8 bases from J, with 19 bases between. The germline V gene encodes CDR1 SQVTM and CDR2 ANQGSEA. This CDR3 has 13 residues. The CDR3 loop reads CSAEGVRGGTQYF. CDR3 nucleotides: TGCAGCGCCGAGGGAGTAAGGGGAGGTACGCAGTATTTT.

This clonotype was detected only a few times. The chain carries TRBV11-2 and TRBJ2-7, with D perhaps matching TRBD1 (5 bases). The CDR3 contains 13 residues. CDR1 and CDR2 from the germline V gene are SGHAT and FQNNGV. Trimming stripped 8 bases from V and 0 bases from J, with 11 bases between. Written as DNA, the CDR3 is TGTGCCAGCGGGGCGGCTATCTCCTACGAGCAGTACTTC. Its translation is CASGAAISYEQYF.

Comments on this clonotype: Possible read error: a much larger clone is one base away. The CDR3 coding sequence is TGCGCCTGCAGCCAAGAGGCGGGTTACGAGCAGTACTTC. Encoded protein: CACSQEAGYEQYF. The V call is TRBV4-3, the J call TRBJ2-7; TRBD2 might be the D (5 bases). The V gene's germline CDR1 is LGHNA and CDR2 YSLEER. This CDR3 spans 13 amino acids.

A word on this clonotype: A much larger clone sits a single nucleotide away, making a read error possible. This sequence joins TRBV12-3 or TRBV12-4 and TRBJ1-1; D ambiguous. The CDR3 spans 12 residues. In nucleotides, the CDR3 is TGTGCCAGCCGGTTTGGGAACCCTGAAGCTTTCTTT. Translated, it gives CASRFGNPEAFF.

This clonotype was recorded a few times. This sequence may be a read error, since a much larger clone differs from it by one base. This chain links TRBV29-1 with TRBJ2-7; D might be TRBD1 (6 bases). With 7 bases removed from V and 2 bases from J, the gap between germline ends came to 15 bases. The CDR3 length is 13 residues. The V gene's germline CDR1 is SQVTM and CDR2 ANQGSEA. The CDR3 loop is CSAKARGAYEQYF. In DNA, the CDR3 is TGCAGCGCCAAAGCCAGGGGTGCCTACGAGCAGTACTTC.

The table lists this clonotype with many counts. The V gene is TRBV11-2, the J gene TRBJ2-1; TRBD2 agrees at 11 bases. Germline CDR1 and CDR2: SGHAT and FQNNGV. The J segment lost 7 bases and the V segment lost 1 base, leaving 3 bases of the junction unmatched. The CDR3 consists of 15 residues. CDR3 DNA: TGTGCCAGCAGCTTAGTGACTAGCGGGAAGAATGAGCAGTTCTTC. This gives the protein CASSLVTSGKNEQFF.

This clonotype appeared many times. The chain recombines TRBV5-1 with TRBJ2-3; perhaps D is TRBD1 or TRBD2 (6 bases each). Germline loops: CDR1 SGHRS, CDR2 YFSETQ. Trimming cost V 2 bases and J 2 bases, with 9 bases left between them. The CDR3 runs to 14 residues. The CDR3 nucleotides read TGCGCCAGCAGCTTCCGGGGGCCCACAGATACGCAGTATTTT. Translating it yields CASSFRGPTDTQYF.

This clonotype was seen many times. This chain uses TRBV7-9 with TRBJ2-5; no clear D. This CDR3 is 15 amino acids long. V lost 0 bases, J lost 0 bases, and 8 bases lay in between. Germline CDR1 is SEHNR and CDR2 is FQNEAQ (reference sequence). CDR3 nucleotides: TGTGCCAGCAGCTTAGCGCTGTCAGACCAAGAGACCCAGTACTTC. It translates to CASSLALSDQETQYF.

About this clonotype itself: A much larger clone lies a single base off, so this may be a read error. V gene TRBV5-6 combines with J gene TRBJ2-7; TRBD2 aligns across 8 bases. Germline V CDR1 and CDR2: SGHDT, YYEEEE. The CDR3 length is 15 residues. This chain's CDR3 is CASSLELAVSHEQYF. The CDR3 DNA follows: TGTGCCAGCAGCTTGGAACTAGCGGTCTCCCACGAGCAGTACTTC.